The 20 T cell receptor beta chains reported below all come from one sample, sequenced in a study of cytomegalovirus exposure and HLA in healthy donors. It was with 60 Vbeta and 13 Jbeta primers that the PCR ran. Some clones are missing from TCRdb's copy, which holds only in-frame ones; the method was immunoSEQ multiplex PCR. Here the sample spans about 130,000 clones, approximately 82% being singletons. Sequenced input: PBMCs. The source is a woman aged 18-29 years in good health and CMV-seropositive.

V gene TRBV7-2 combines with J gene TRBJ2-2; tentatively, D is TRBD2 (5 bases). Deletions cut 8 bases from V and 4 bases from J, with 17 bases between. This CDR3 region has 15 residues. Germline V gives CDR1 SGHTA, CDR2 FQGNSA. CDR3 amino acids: CASATLEWTTGELFF. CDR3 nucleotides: TGTGCCAGCGCCACACTAGAATGGACCACCGGGGAGCTGTTTTTT. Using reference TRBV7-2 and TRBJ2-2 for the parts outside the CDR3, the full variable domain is GAGVSQSPSNKVTEKGKDVELRCDPISGHTALYWYRQSLGQGLEFLIYFQGNSAPDKSGLPSDRFSAERTGGSVSTLTIQRTQQEDSAVYLCASATLEWTTGELFFGEGSRLTVL.

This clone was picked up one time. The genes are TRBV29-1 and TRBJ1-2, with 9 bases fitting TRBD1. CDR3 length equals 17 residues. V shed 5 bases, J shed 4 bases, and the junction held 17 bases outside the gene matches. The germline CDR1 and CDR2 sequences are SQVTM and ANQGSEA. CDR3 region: CSVQRRTGGALSYGYTF. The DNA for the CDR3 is TGCAGCGTTCAGCGGAGAACAGGGGGCGCCTTGAGCTATGGCTACACCTTC.

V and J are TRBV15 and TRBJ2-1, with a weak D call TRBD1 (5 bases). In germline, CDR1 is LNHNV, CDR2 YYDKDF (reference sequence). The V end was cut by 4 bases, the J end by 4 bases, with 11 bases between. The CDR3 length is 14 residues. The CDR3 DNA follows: TGTGCCACCAGCACCGACAGTTCATACAATGAGCAGTTCTTC. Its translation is CATSTDSSYNEQFF. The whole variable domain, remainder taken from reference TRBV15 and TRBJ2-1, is DAMVIQNPRYQVTQFGKPVTLSCSQTLNHNVMYWYQQKSSQAPKLLFHYYDKDFNNEADTPDNFQSRRPNTSFCFLDIRSPGLGDTAMYLCATSTDSSYNEQFFGPGTRLTVL.

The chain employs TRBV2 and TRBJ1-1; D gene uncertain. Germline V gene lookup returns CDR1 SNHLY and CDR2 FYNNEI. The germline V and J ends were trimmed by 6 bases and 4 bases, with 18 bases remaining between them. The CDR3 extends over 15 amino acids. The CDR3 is CASRSLEARITEAFF. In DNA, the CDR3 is TGTGCCAGCAGGTCTCTCGAGGCCCGAATCACTGAAGCTTTCTTT.

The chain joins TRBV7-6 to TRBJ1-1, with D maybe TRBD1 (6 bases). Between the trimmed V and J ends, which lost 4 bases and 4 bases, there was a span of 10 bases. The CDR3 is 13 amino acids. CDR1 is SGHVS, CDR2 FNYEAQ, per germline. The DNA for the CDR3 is TGTGCCAGCAGCTCCCGACAGGCCACTGAAGCTTTCTTT. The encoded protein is CASSSRQATEAFF.

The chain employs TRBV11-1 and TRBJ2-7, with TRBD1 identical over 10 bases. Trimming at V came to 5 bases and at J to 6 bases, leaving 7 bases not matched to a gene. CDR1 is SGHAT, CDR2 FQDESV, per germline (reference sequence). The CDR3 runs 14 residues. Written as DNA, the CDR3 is TGTGCCAGCAGCCCCGGGACAGGGGTGGCCGAGCAGTACTTC. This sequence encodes CASSPGTGVAEQYF.

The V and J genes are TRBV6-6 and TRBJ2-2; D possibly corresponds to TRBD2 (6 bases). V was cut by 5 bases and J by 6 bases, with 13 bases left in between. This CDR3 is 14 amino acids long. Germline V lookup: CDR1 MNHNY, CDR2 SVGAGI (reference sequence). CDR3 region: CASSTRGGAGELFF. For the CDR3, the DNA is TGTGCCAGCAGTACCCGGGGCGGGGCCGGGGAGCTGTTTTTT.

CDR3 in DNA: TGTGCCAGCAGCCCACCGGGACTAGGAGAGACCCAGTACTTC. It codes for CASSPPGLGETQYF. The rearrangement uses TRBV13 and TRBJ2-5, with 8 bases aligning to TRBD2. V shed 5 bases, J shed 4 bases, and the junction held 6 bases outside the gene matches. The CDR3 is 14 residues long. Looked up from germline, CDR1 is PRHDT and CDR2 is FYEKMQ (reference sequence).

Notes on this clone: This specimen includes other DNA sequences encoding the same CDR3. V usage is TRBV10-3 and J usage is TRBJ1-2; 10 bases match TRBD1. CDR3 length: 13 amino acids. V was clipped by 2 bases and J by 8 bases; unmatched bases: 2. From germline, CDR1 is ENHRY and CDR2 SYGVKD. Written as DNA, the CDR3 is TGTGCCATCAGTGAGGGACAGGGGGGGGGCTACACCTTC. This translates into CAISEGQGGGYTF.

As DNA, the CDR3 is TGTGCCAGCACCTACACAGATACGCAGTATTTT. Translated, it gives CASTYTDTQYF. The gene calls are TRBV2 and TRBJ2-3, with no clear D. The CDR3 covers 11 residues. V lost 7 bases to trimming and J lost 2 bases, with 4 bases between them. CDR1 is SNHLY, CDR2 FYNNEI, per germline.

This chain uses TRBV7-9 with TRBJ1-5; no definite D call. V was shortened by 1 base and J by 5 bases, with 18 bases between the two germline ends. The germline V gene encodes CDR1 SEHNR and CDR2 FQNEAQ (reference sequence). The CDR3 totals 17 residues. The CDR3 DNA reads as TGTGCCAGCAGCTTAGGTCGGACGCTAGCATGGGATCAGCCCCAGCATTTT. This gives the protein CASSLGRTLAWDQPQHF.

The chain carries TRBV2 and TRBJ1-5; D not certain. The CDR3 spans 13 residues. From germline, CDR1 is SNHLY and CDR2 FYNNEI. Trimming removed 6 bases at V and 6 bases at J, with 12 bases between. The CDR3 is CASSQEDGQPQHF. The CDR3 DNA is TGTGCCAGCAGCCAGGAGGATGGTCAGCCCCAGCATTTT.

CDR3 sequence: CASGWPIAGGETQYF. CDR3 sequence (DNA): TGTGCTAGTGGTTGGCCAATAGCGGGGGGAGAGACCCAGTACTTC. V gene TRBV12-5 combines with J gene TRBJ2-5; 10 bases are shared with TRBD2. J lost 4 bases, V lost 4 bases, and 6 bases had no gene match. Germline CDR1 is LGHNT and CDR2 is FRNRAP. This CDR3 is 15 amino acids long.

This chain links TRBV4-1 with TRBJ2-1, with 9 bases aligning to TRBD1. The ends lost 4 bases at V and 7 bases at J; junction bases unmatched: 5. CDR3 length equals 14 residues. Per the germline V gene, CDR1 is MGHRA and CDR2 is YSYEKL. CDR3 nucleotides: TGCGCCAGCAGCCCACCTGGGACAGGGAATGAGCAGTTCTTC. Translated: CASSPPGTGNEQFF.

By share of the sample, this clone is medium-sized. The CDR3 nucleotides are TGTGCCTTGTCTCAACAGGGAGGGTTCCAAGAGACCCAGTACTTC. Translating gives CALSQQGGFQETQYF. The rearrangement uses TRBV30 and TRBJ2-5, with D perhaps matching TRBD2 (7 bases). Trimming cost V 7 bases and J 1 base, with 19 bases left between them. The V gene's germline CDR1 is GTSNPN and CDR2 SVGIG (reference sequence). The CDR3 length is 15 residues.

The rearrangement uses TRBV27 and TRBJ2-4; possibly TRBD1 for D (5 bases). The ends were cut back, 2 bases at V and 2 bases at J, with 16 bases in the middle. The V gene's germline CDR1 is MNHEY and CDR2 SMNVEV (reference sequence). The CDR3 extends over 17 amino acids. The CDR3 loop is CASSLGPRDATKNIQYF. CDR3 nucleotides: TGTGCCAGCAGTTTAGGCCCCAGGGATGCGACCAAAAACATTCAGTACTTC.

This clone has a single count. CDR3 residues: CASSVHLTSGGRGDTQYF. The CDR3 DNA is TGTGCCAGCAGTGTTCATCTGACTAGCGGGGGGCGGGGAGATACGCAGTATTTT. The rearrangement joins TRBV2 to TRBJ2-3; 13 positions agree with TRBD2. V trimming: 4 bases; J trimming: 5 bases; junction bases outside the gene matches: 12. CDR1 and CDR2 (germline): SNHLY, FYNNEI. There are 18 residues in the CDR3.

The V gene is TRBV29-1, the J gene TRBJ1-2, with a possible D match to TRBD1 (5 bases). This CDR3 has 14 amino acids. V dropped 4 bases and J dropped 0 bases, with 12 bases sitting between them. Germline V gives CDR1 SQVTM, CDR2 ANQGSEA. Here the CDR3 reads CSVGGNRANYGYTF. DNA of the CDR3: TGCAGCGTTGGGGGCAACAGAGCTAACTATGGCTACACCTTC.

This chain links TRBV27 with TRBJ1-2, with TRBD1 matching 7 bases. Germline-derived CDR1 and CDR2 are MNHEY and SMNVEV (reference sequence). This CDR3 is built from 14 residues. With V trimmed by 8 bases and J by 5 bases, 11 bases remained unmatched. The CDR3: CASGPAGGNYGYTF. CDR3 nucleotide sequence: TGTGCCAGCGGACCAGCAGGGGGGAATTATGGCTACACCTTC.

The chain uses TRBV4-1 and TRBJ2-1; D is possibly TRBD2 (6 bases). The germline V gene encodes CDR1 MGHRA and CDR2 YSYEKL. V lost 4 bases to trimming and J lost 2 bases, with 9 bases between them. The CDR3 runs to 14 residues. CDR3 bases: TGCGCCAGCAGCCGGGGGGAGACCTACAATGAGCAGTTCTTC. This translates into CASSRGETYNEQFF.